This T cell receptor (beta chain) was documented in a study of shared clonotypes between healthy human individuals. The protocol was immunoSEQ multiplex PCR, while the TCRdb copy is restricted to in-frame clones and leaves out a portion. There are some 2.4 million clones in the sample; under 95% occur only once, and roughly 0.39% lies in the top ten. Germline CDR1 LNHDA, CDR2 SQIVND (reference sequence). The CDR3 length is 14 residues. V was pared by 6 bases and J by 6 bases, with 16 bases between. The study drew its donors from healthy HIV-negative adults without recent acute infections or vaccinations. Partitioning of CD4+ cells yielded a CD45RA+ naive subset and a CD45RA-negative memory subset.

This TCR was sampled from a man younger than 35 in good health. Some clones in this sample may be carry-over from other donors' samples. V and J are TRBV19 and TRBJ2-3; the D gene is possibly TRBD2 (6 bases). The specimen was naive CD4+ T cells from PBMCs. The subset here: CD45RA+ positively selected. The CDR3, as DNA: TGTGCCAGTAGACGCGGGACGCCCTGGGATACGCAGTATTTT. Its protein product is CASRRGTPWDTQYF.